This is a list of T cell receptor beta chains from one sample in a study of high-grade serous ovarian cancer treatment subgroups. Produced via immunoSEQ multiplex PCR; TCRdb's table is partial and in-frame only. Here the sample spans some 4,500 clones, roughly 80% being singletons. The material sequenced was tumor tissue. The receptors were sampled from a human donor with high-grade serous ovarian cancer. CDR3s include the opening cysteine and the closing phenylalanine or tryptophan. D genes are given only for firm matches. Not every row has a clone size; where given, it reads once, few, many or a size class.

D gene | J gene | clone size | V gene | CDR3 protein | CDR3 DNA
TRBD2 | TRBJ2-7 | NA | TRBV29-1 | CSVDLGTASGRAYEQYF | TGCAGCGTTGACCTGGGAACGGCTAGCGGGAGGGCCTACGAGCAGTACTTC
NA | TRBJ2-7 | NA | TRBV2 | CASSDGPQSSYEQYF | TGTGCCAGCAGTGATGGGCCCCAGAGCTCCTACGAGCAGTACTTC
TRBD1 | TRBJ1-2 | NA | TRBV11-2 | CASSLLQGTWQNYGYTF | TGTGCCAGCAGCTTATTACAGGGGACGTGGCAGAACTATGGCTACACCTTC
NA | TRBJ2-5 | NA | TRBV19 | CASSMGDIYQETQYF | TGTGCCAGTAGTATGGGGGACATTTACCAAGAGACCCAGTACTTC
NA | TRBJ2-7 | once | TRBV4-3 | CASSLGLYEQYF | TGCGCCAGCAGCCTCGGGCTCTACGAGCAGTACTTC
TRBD1 | TRBJ2-7 | medium-sized | TRBV7-6 | CASSLRQGPDEQYF | TGTGCCAGCAGCCTCCGACAGGGCCCTGACGAGCAGTACTTC
TRBD1 | TRBJ2-3 | few | TRBV19 | CASSIRQGAFGTDTQYF | TGTGCCAGTAGTATTCGGCAGGGGGCGTTCGGCACAGATACGCAGTATTTT
TRBD1 | TRBJ1-1 | NA | TRBV30 | CAWKGQGDNTEAFF | TGTGCCTGGAAAGGACAGGGGGATAACACTGAAGCTTTCTTT
TRBD1 | TRBJ1-6 | NA | TRBV27 | CASSSHRGTGSPLHF | TGTGCCAGCAGTTCCCACAGGGGTACTGGGTCACCCCTCCACTTT
NA | TRBJ1-5 | NA | TRBV19 | CASSMVRVNQPQHF | TGTGCCAGTAGTATGGTCCGAGTCAATCAGCCCCAGCATTTT
NA | TRBJ1-4 | NA | TRBV7-9 | CASSLVGTNEKLFF | TGTGCCAGCAGCTTAGTGGGAACTAATGAAAAACTGTTTTTT
NA | TRBJ1-4 | NA | TRBV4-1 | CASSQLKGGEKLFF | TGCGCCAGCAGCCAACTAAAGGGTGGAGAAAAACTGTTTTTT
NA | TRBJ1-5 | NA | TRBV21-1 | CASSKPPKDSSNQPQHF | TGTGCCAGCAGCAAACCTCCGAAAGACAGTAGCAATCAGCCCCAGCATTTT
NA | TRBJ2-7 | NA | TRBV14 | CASSQHYEQYF | TGTGCCAGCAGCCAGCATTACGAGCAGTACTTC
NA | TRBJ1-4 | NA | TRBV27 | CASSPDSYLEKLFF | TGTGCCAGCAGTCCAGACAGTTACTTAGAAAAACTGTTTTTT
NA | TRBJ2-4 | few | TRBV7-8 | CASSFSLNTKNIQYF | TGTGCCAGCAGCTTTAGCCTAAATACCAAAAACATTCAGTACTTC
NA | TRBJ1-2 | few | TRBV4-3 | CASSQDRVTGVYTF | TGCGCCAGCAGCCAAGATCGGGTTACCGGGGTCTACACCTTC
TRBD2 | TRBJ2-1 | once | TRBV4-1 | CASSQDPSGGANEQFF | TGCGCCAGCAGCCAAGATCCTAGCGGGGGGGCTAATGAGCAGTTCTTC
NA | TRBJ2-2 | NA | TRBV6-5 | CASSYTLGRGELFF | TGTGCCAGCAGTTACACCCTAGGACGGGGGGAGCTGTTTTTT
NA | TRBJ1-1 | NA | TRBV5-1 | CASSEGQNTEAFF | TGCGCCAGCAGCGAGGGACAGAACACTGAAGCTTTCTTT
NA | TRBJ2-7 | NA | TRBV28 | CASSGNYEQYF | TGTGCCAGCAGCGGAAATTACGAGCAGTACTTC
TRBD1 | TRBJ1-4 | NA | TRBV7-9 | CASSPRTGGAFNEKLFF | TGTGCCAGCAGCCCAAGGACAGGGGGCGCTTTTAATGAAAAACTGTTTTTT
NA | TRBJ2-7 | NA | TRBV7-2 | CASSPGQAITGQYF | TGTGCCAGCAGCCCGGGACAAGCGATAACTGGGCAGTACTTC
TRBD1 | TRBJ1-3 | NA | TRBV6-5 | CASRQGGGNTIYF | TGTGCCAGCCGACAGGGTGGTGGAAACACCATATATTTT
NA | TRBJ2-7 | NA | TRBV9 | CASSVGPTYEQYF | TGTGCCAGCAGCGTAGGGCCTACCTACGAGCAGTACTTC
NA | TRBJ2-3 | NA | TRBV11-2 | CASSLAGVGTDTQYF | TGTGCCAGCAGCTTAGCCGGGGTGGGCACAGATACGCAGTATTTT
NA | TRBJ1-1 | once | TRBV5-6 | CASSLQGRGAFF | TGTGCCAGCAGCCTACAGGGCCGCGGAGCTTTCTTT
NA | TRBJ2-5 | NA | TRBV2 | CASSEGGGRGETQYF | TGTGCCAGCAGTGAAGGCGGGGGCCGGGGAGAGACCCAGTACTTC
NA | TRBJ2-2 | NA | TRBV5-6 | CASSLTNTGELFF | TGTGCCAGCAGCTTGACGAACACCGGGGAGCTGTTTTTT
TRBD1 | TRBJ1-1 | NA | TRBV5-1 | CASSPNRGLNTEAFF | TGCGCCAGCAGCCCGAACAGGGGGCTGAACACTGAAGCTTTCTTT
TRBD1 | TRBJ2-3 | once | TRBV5-4 | CASSLGGTGFTDTQYF | TGTGCCAGCAGCTTGGGGGGGACAGGGTTCACAGATACGCAGTATTTT
NA | TRBJ1-1 | few | TRBV14 | CASTAGSHGTEAFF | TGTGCCAGCACGGCAGGGAGTCACGGCACTGAAGCTTTCTTT